One and the same sample provided the 5 T cell receptor beta chains below, sequenced in a study of blood T cell repertoires in COVID-19. Profiled with immunoSEQ multiplex PCR; TCRdb holds only in-frame clones, not every one. The profile covers some 180,000 clones, with 70% to 85% appearing a single time and roughly 5.2% taken by the ten largest. The sample comprised PBMCs or T cells enriched from blood (not recorded which). These receptors were collected from a woman aged 60-75 years with acute COVID-19.

The gene calls are TRBV4-3 and TRBJ1-1; 10 nucleotides agree with TRBD1. CDR1 and CDR2 (germline): LGHNA, YSLEER. The CDR3 is made up of 16 amino acids. V shed 4 bases and J 5 bases; nucleotides not matched to a gene: 10. The CDR3 nucleotides read TGCGCCAGCAGCCTTATAGGGCGGACAGGGGGAACTGAAGCTTTCTTT. This codes for CASSLIGRTGGTEAFF.

The genes are TRBV28 and TRBJ1-5, with a possible D match to TRBD1 (5 bases). In germline, CDR1 is MDHEN, CDR2 SYDVKM. The CDR3 is 12 amino acids. Trimming pared 7 bases from V and 7 bases from J, leaving 11 bases between. The CDR3 coding sequence is TGTGCCAGCACCGGGGGAGGGCAGCCCCAGCATTTT. It encodes CASTGGGQPQHF.

The chain is built from TRBV6-5 and TRBJ2-7; 12 bases are a match to TRBD2. V lost 5 bases and J lost 6; bases outside the gene matches: 5. The CDR3 totals 14 residues. Germline-derived CDR1 and CDR2 are MNHEY and SVGAGI. Written as DNA, the CDR3 is TGTGCCAGCAGTCCTAGCGGGGGGGCGTCCGAGCAGTACGTC. Its translation: CASSPSGGASEQYV.

The chain links TRBV29-1 to TRBJ2-5; TRBD2 matches at 8 bases. Germline CDR1 and CDR2: SQVTM and ANQGSEA. CDR3 length equals 14 residues. Trimming took 5 bases from V and 5 from J; bases not matched to a gene: 10. The CDR3 here is CSVSTRGGHETQYF. CDR3 in DNA: TGCAGCGTTTCCACCCGGGGGGGGCACGAGACCCAGTACTTC.

This clone appeared a single time. The chain has TRBV9 and TRBJ1-3, with 9 bases matching TRBD1. Losses at the gene ends were 0 bases for V and 7 bases for J; bases not matched to a gene: 5. Germline V gives CDR1 SGDLS, CDR2 YYNGEE. This CDR3 has 15 amino acids. CDR3: CASSVGTGEGNTIYF. CDR3 DNA sequence: TGTGCCAGCAGCGTAGGGACAGGGGAAGGGAACACCATATATTTT.